A single count supports the clone carrying this T cell receptor beta chain. The antigen remains undetermined. Germline CDR1 reads KGHDR; CDR2 reads SFDVKD. Trimming at V came to 3 bases and at J to 1 base, leaving 7 bases not matched to a gene. This CDR3 is built from 17 residues. TCRdb keeps only in-frame clones here, not all; method: immunoSEQ multiplex PCR. The table includes roughly 120,000 clones, 92% detected once. Analysis merged second doses at about 4 or about 12 weeks. The data are from a study of T cell responses to AZD1222 COVID-19 vaccine. Findings and limits, study-wide: Donors skewed white British and female; clonal diversity was possibly underestimated. With two AZD1222 doses given, Spike-specific TCR breadth and depth both rose. Targets within unmutated variant regions were reportedly found for nearly half of spike-specific TCRs.

The specimen comprised peripheral blood, sampled 28 days after the second AZD1222 dose. This TCR derives from an adult who received the AZD1222 COVID-19 vaccine. The V call is TRBV24-1, the J call TRBJ2-2, with 7 bases lining up with TRBD1. The CDR3 sequence is CATSDSRTGLNTGELFF. The CDR3 DNA reads TGTGCCACCAGTGATAGCAGGACAGGCCTGAACACCGGGGAGCTGTTTTTT.